This entry features one T cell receptor (beta chain) sequence. As originally analysed: For nucleated cells, counts were estimated from reference gene primer amplification. Profiled with immunoSEQ multiplex PCR; TCRdb holds only in-frame clones, not every one. V, J and clone size are taken as reported in that table, and D and trimming were inferred from the DNA itself. This table holds around 44,000 clones, 81% found once. This entry is derived from a study of blood T cell repertoires in COVID-19. On the study more broadly: Specimens from acute and convalescent COVID-19 originated in the United States, Italy and Spain. T cells, B-cell-depleted T cells, or PBMCs supplied cDNA or gDNA.

Germline CDR1 and CDR2: MNHEY and SVGAGI. Trimming shortened V by 5 bases and J by 6 bases, and 15 bases separated the two germline ends. The CDR3 is 14 residues long. The receptor was isolated from a man in his forties with active or convalescent COVID-19. The sequenced sample consisted of peripheral blood. The V gene is TRBV6-5, the J gene TRBJ2-3; D gene unclear. In DNA form, the CDR3 reads TGTGCCAGCAGTCACGCCCTTCCCGGGGATACGCAGTATTTT. It yields the protein CASSHALPGDTQYF.